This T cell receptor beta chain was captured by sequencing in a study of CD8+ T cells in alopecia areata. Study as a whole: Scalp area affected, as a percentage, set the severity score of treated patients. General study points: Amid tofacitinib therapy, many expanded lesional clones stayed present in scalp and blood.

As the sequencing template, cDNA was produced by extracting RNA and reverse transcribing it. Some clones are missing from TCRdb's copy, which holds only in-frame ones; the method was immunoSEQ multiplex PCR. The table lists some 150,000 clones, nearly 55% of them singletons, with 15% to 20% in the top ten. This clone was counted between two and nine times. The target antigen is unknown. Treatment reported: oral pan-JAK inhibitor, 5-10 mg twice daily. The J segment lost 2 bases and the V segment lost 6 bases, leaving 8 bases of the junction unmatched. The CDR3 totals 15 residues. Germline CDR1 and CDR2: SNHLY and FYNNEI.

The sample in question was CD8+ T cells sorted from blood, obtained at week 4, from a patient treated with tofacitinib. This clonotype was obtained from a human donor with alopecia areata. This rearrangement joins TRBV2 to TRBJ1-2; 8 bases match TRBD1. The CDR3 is CASRTGTGLNYGYTF. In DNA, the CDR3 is TGTGCCAGCAGGACGGGGACAGGATTAAACTATGGCTACACCTTC.